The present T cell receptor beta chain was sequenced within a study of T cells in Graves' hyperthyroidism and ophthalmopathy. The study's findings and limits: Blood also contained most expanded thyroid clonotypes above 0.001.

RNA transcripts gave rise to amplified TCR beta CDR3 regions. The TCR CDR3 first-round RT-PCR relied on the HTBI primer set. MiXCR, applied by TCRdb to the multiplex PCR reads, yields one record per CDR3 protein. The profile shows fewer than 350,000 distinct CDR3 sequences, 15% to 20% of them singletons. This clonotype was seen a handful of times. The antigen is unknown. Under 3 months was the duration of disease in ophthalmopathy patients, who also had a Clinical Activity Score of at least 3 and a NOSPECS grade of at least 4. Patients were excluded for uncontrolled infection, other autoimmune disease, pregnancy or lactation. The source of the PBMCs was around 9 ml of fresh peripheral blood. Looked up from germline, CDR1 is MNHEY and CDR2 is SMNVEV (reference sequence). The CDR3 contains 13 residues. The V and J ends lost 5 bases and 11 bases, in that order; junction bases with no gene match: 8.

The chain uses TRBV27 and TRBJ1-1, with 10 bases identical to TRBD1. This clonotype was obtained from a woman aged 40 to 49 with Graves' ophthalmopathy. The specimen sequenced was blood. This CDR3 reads CASSPDRGRGAFF. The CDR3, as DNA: TGTGCCAGCAGTCCCGACAGGGGGCGGGGTGCTTTCTTT.